One and the same sample provided the 20 T cell receptor beta chains below, sequenced in a study of neurological immune-mediated disorders. Each CDR3 protein gets one entry after TCRdb re-called the 5' RACE reads with MiXCR. The repertoire holds under 90,000 distinct CDR3 sequences, with 9.4% as singletons. Sequencing was done on a sample of PBMCs. The receptors derive from a man aged 45-65 years in good health.

This clonotype was found many times. The chain is built from TRBV28 and TRBJ2-5; 11 nucleotides line up with TRBD2. The J segment lost 2 bases and the V segment lost 2 bases, leaving 7 bases of the junction unmatched. This CDR3 is 17 amino acids long. Per germline, CDR1 MDHEN and CDR2 SYDVKM. CDR3 residues: CASSLGASGGTQETQYF. For the CDR3, the DNA is TGTGCCAGCAGTTTAGGCGCTAGCGGGGGGACACAAGAGACCCAGTACTTC. Filled out from reference TRBV28 and TRBJ2-5, the complete variable domain reads DVKVTQSSRYLVKRTGEKVFLECVQDMDHENMFWYRQDPGLGLRLIYFSYDVKMKEKGDIPEGYSVSREKKERFSLILESASTNQTSMYLCASSLGASGGTQETQYFGPGTRLLVL.

The chain couples TRBV5-1 to TRBJ2-3, with D uncertain. The germline V and J ends were trimmed by 0 bases and 2 bases, with 13 bases remaining between them. The V gene's germline CDR1 is SGHRS and CDR2 YFSETQ. The CDR3 sequence is 16 residues long. Here the CDR3 reads CASSLAVQTLTDTQYF. The CDR3 bases are TGCGCCAGCAGCTTGGCCGTGCAAACCCTCACAGATACGCAGTATTTT. The variable domain in full, with the rest retrieved from reference TRBV5-1 and TRBJ2-3, is KAGVTQTPRYLIKTRGQQVTLSCSPISGHRSVSWYQQTPGQGLQFLFEYFSETQRNKGNFPGRFSGRQFSNSRSEMNVSTLELGDSALYLCASSLAVQTLTDTQYFGPGTRLTVL.

The chain is built from TRBV20-1 and TRBJ1-1, with TRBD1 matching over 7 bases. V was pared by 1 base and J by 4 bases, with 21 bases of the junction left unmatched. The CDR3 totals 19 residues. Germline values: CDR1 DFQATT, CDR2 SNEGSKA (reference sequence). CDR3: CSARVAARKGALQGTEAFF. DNA for the CDR3: TGCAGTGCTAGAGTCGCCGCCCGGAAGGGGGCGCTTCAGGGCACTGAAGCTTTCTTT.

This clonotype was counted many times. V usage is TRBV9 and J usage is TRBJ1-6, with D unresolved. Between the trimmed V and J ends, which lost 0 bases and 6 bases, there was a span of 7 bases. The length of the CDR3 is 14 residues. CDR1 is SGDLS, CDR2 YYNGEE, per germline. The CDR3 region is CASSVAQVNSPLHF. CDR3 coding DNA: TGTGCCAGCAGCGTAGCCCAGGTTAATTCACCCCTCCACTTT.

Worth noting for this clonotype: A much larger clonotype is one base distant, so this may be a read error. The chain joins TRBV11-1 to TRBJ2-1, with 11 nucleotides matching TRBD1. Germline V gene sequence: CDR1 SGHAT, CDR2 FQDESV (reference sequence). The CDR3 has 13 residues. Here the CDR3 DNA reads TGTGCCAGCAGCCGGGGACAGGGGGAGGAGCAGATCTTC. It is translated as CASSRGQGEEQIF. Full variable domain (outside the CDR3, taken from reference TRBV11-1 and TRBJ2-1): EAEVAQSPRYKITEKSQAVAFWCDPISGHATLYWYRQILGQGPELLVQFQDESVVDDSQLPKDRFSAERLKGVDSTLKIQPAELGDSAMYLCASSRGQGEEQIFGPGTRLTVL.

This clonotype was detected ten times or more. V is TRBV7-2 and J is TRBJ1-1; the D gene is possibly TRBD1 (6 bases). Trimming cost V 5 bases and J 4 bases, with 14 bases left between them. Germline V gene data show CDR1 as SGHTA and CDR2 as FQGNSA. This CDR3 has 14 residues. CDR3 DNA sequence: TGTGCCAGCAGCCCACAGGGCTGGGGCACTGAAGCTTTCTTT. This codes for CASSPQGWGTEAFF. Looking up the rest from reference TRBV7-2 and TRBJ1-1 gives the full variable domain: GAGVSQSPSNKVTEKGKDVELRCDPISGHTALYWYRQSLGQGLEFLIYFQGNSAPDKSGLPSDRFSAERTGGSVSTLTIQRTQQEDSAVYLCASSPQGWGTEAFFGQGTRLTVV.

This sequence joins TRBV5-5 and TRBJ1-2; possible D gene TRBD1, 6 bases. With 1 base removed from V and 3 bases from J, the gap between germline ends came to 13 bases. This CDR3 is built from 15 residues. Per germline, CDR1 SGHKS and CDR2 YYEKEE (reference sequence). CDR3 sequence reads: CASSLLQGSDYGYTF. In DNA, the CDR3 is TGTGCCAGCAGCTTGTTGCAGGGGAGCGACTATGGCTACACCTTC. The full variable domain, with the rest looked up from reference TRBV5-5 and TRBJ1-2, is DAGVTQSPTHLIKTRGQQVTLRCSPISGHKSVSWYQQVLGQGPQFIFQYYEKEERGRGNFPDRFSARQFPNYSSELNVNALLLGDSALYLCASSLLQGSDYGYTFGSGTRLTVV.

This clonotype showed up just a few times. The chain couples TRBV2 to TRBJ2-2; tentatively, D is TRBD1 (6 bases). The germline CDR1 and CDR2 sequences are SNHLY and FYNNEI. The CDR3 consists of 13 residues. V gave up 5 bases and J gave up 8 bases, with 12 bases separating them. This chain's CDR3 is CASSRQVSGELFF. The CDR3 region has the DNA TGTGCCAGCAGTCGACAGGTTTCAGGGGAGCTGTTTTTT.

This clonotype has at least ten counts. The chain recombines TRBV7-2 with TRBJ2-3; a weak D match, TRBD1 (6 bases). Germline V gives CDR1 SGHTA, CDR2 FQGNSA. The CDR3 contains 13 residues. V was shortened by 1 base and J by 9 bases, with 11 bases between the two germline ends. This CDR3 is CASSLVGQGTQYF. CDR3 sequence (DNA): TGTGCCAGCAGCTTAGTTGGGCAGGGGACGCAGTATTTT. Looking up the rest from reference TRBV7-2 and TRBJ2-3 gives the full variable domain: GAGVSQSPSNKVTEKGKDVELRCDPISGHTALYWYRQSLGQGLEFLIYFQGNSAPDKSGLPSDRFSAERTGGSVSTLTIQRTQQEDSAVYLCASSLVGQGTQYFGPGTRLTVL.

This clonotype appeared many times. This sequence joins TRBV12-3 or TRBV12-4 and TRBJ1-5, with 11 nucleotides matching TRBD1. Trimming removed 4 bases from V and 6 bases from J; junction bases left unmatched: 5. The CDR3 is 15 amino acids. CDR3 loop: CASSYRTGGVQPQHF. For the CDR3, the DNA is TGTGCCAGCAGTTATCGGACAGGGGGCGTTCAGCCCCAGCATTTT.

This clonotype was seen many times. The chain has TRBV28 and TRBJ1-4; the D is unclear. Germline V lookup: CDR1 MDHEN, CDR2 SYDVKM. Trimming removed 1 base at V and 7 bases at J, with 1 base between. The CDR3 has 11 residues. As DNA, the CDR3 is TGTGCCAGCAGTTTATTTGAAAAACTGTTTTTT. It is translated as CASSLFEKLFF.

This clonotype was detected many times. J is TRBJ2-1 and V is TRBV6-2 or TRBV6-3; 7 bases line up with TRBD2. The CDR3 length is 21 residues. CDR1 is MNHEY and CDR2 is SVGEGT in the germline V gene. Trimming removed 0 bases from V and 2 bases from J; junction bases left unmatched: 19. The CDR3 coding sequence is TGTGCCAGCAGTTACTCGACGAATGGCGCACTAGCGAGGGAGACCTACAATGAGCAGTTCTTC. Amino acid sequence: CASSYSTNGALARETYNEQFF.

This clonotype came up many times. The chain carries TRBV20-1 and TRBJ2-2; D unclear. CDR3 length: 12 amino acids. Trimming removed 3 bases from V and 4 bases from J, with 6 bases in between. Germline CDR1 DFQATT, CDR2 SNEGSKA (reference sequence). The CDR3 region has the DNA TGCAGTGCTAGTCACTTCACCGGGGAGCTGTTTTTT. It translates to CSASHFTGELFF.

This clonotype has ten or more counts. The chain uses TRBV7-3 and TRBJ2-3; D may be TRBD2 (7 bases). Germline CDR1 reads SGHTA; CDR2 reads FQGTGA. Trimming cost V 5 bases and J 1 base, with 13 bases left between them. This CDR3 is built from 15 residues. CDR3 loop: CASSKGGPGTDTQYF. As DNA, the CDR3 is TGTGCCAGCAGCAAGGGGGGGCCGGGCACAGATACGCAGTATTTT.

The table lists this clonotype with many counts. The rearrangement joins TRBV10-3 to TRBJ2-3; D might be TRBD1 or TRBD2, each matching 5 bases. The germline V gene has CDR1 ENHRY and CDR2 SYGVKD. Deletions cut 3 bases from V and 1 base from J, with 14 bases between. The CDR3 length is 16 residues. CDR3 sequence reads: CAISDTGTGRTDTQYF. The CDR3 nucleotides read TGTGCCATCAGTGACACCGGGACCGGGCGCACAGATACGCAGTATTTT.

Concerning this clonotype itself: This may be a read error: a much more frequent sequence differs by one nucleotide. Because it lacks the conserved phenylalanine or tryptophan at the end, this CDR3 is likely a read error. The V and J genes are TRBV6-2 or TRBV6-3 and TRBJ2-1; possibly TRBD2 for D (5 bases). CDR1 MNHEY and CDR2 SVGEGT come from the germline V gene. The CDR3 contains 12 residues. Trimming shortened V by 3 bases and J by 10 bases, and 10 bases separated the two germline ends. The CDR3 loop reads CASSYSGYEQFL. CDR3 coding DNA: TGTGCCAGCAGTTATTCGGGGTACGAGCAGTTCTTA.

This clonotype appeared many times. This chain connects TRBV7-2 to TRBJ2-3; no clear D. Germline V gene sequence: CDR1 SGHTA, CDR2 FQGNSA. The CDR3 totals 16 residues. V dropped 1 base and J dropped 0 bases, with 11 bases sitting between them. DNA of the CDR3: TGTGCCAGCAGCTTAGGGGGTGTGTCAAGCACAGATACGCAGTATTTT. Its translation: CASSLGGVSSTDTQYF.

Ten or more counts support this clonotype. The chain combines TRBV6-6 with TRBJ2-7; 10 bases align to TRBD1. V lost 0 bases to trimming and J lost 5 bases; unmatched junction nucleotides: 4. The CDR3 is made up of 15 amino acids. From germline, CDR1 is MNHNY and CDR2 SVGAGI (reference sequence). CDR3 bases: TGTGCCAGCAGTTACTCCCCGGACAGGGGGGACGAGCAGTACTTC. As protein: CASSYSPDRGDEQYF.

There are many counts of this clonotype. The rearrangement uses TRBV7-9 and TRBJ1-1; D call uncertain. Looked up from germline, CDR1 is SEHNR and CDR2 is FQNEAQ (reference sequence). This CDR3 comprises 13 residues. With 2 bases removed from V and 6 bases from J, the gap between germline ends came to 10 bases. CDR3 loop: CASSLRRQAEAFF. For the CDR3, the DNA is TGTGCCAGCAGCTTACGCCGGCAGGCTGAAGCTTTCTTT.

This clonotype was observed at least ten times. This chain connects TRBV5-1 to TRBJ1-5, with unresolved D. Germline CDR1 is SGHRS and CDR2 is YFSETQ. Trimming cost V 1 base and J 4 bases, with 9 bases left between them. This CDR3 comprises 14 residues. The CDR3 is CASSLLGENQPQHF. In nucleotides, the CDR3 is TGCGCCAGCAGCTTGTTGGGAGAGAATCAGCCCCAGCATTTT.